The 32 T cell receptor beta chains below were found in one sample sequenced in a study of long-term antiretroviral therapy in people with HIV. Survey-level resolution applied to immunoSEQ assay v3.0. Sequencing used immunoSEQ multiplex PCR; TCRdb keeps in-frame clones, though not all of them. This table holds fewer than 30,000 clones, about 80% found once. This sample comprised unsorted PBMCs, obtained 1.1 years before starting antiretroviral therapy. Receptor source: a woman under 40 with HIV.

The chain links TRBV9 to TRBJ2-3, with a possible D match to TRBD1 (6 bases). The CDR3 loop spans 11 amino acids. From germline, CDR1 is SGDLS and CDR2 YYNGEE. Trimming pared 0 bases from V and 12 bases from J, leaving 8 bases between. The CDR3 here is CASSVDRDQYF. The CDR3 nucleotides read TGTGCCAGCAGCGTAGACAGGGATCAGTATTTT.

The CDR3: CAAARGGGTDTQYF. In DNA, the CDR3 is TGTGCCGCCGCCCGAGGGGGAGGCACAGATACGCAGTATTTT. This chain links TRBV27 with TRBJ2-3, with a weak D call TRBD1 (6 bases). The CDR3 consists of 14 residues. V lost 11 bases, J lost 1 base, and 16 bases lay in between. Germline loops: CDR1 MNHEY, CDR2 SMNVEV (reference sequence).

This clone was seen only a few times. V gene TRBV19 combines with J gene TRBJ1-2, with D perhaps matching TRBD1 (6 bases). Germline-derived CDR1 and CDR2 are LNHDA and SQIVND (reference sequence). V was pared by 9 bases and J by 5 bases, with 19 bases between. The CDR3 sequence is 14 residues long. The CDR3: CARGQLTGGYGYTF. DNA for the CDR3: TGTGCCAGGGGTCAGCTGACAGGAGGGTATGGCTACACCTTC.

The gene calls are TRBV19 and TRBJ1-1, with D perhaps TRBD1 (5 bases). There are 13 residues in the CDR3. Germline CDR1 and CDR2: LNHDA and SQIVND (reference sequence). V dropped 7 bases and J dropped 0 bases, with 9 bases sitting between them. The CDR3 is CASTLTVNTEAFF. CDR3 in DNA: TGTGCCAGTACCTTGACAGTGAACACTGAAGCTTTCTTT.

V is TRBV28 and J is TRBJ1-5; unclear D gene. In germline, CDR1 is MDHEN, CDR2 SYDVKM. The germline V and J ends were trimmed by 2 bases and 6 bases, with 8 bases remaining between them. CDR3 length: 13 residues. CDR3 nucleotide sequence: TGTGCCAGCAGTTTAGGGGTGCTTCAGCCCCAGCATTTT. Protein sequence: CASSLGVLQPQHF.

V and J are TRBV9 and TRBJ1-1, with 7 bases lining up with TRBD1. Germline-derived CDR1 and CDR2 are SGDLS and YYNGEE. V dropped 0 bases and J dropped 2; count of bases not matched to a gene: 13. This CDR3 contains 18 residues. Here the CDR3 reads CASSVDLPGQALNTEAFF. CDR3 in DNA: TGTGCCAGCAGCGTAGATCTCCCTGGACAGGCCTTAAACACTGAAGCTTTCTTT.

The V and J genes are TRBV12-5 and TRBJ1-5; a possible D gene is TRBD1 (5 bases). CDR1 and CDR2 from the germline V gene are LGHNT and FRNRAP. CDR3 size: 18 residues. V gave up 6 bases and J gave up 2 bases, with 23 bases separating them. CDR3 sequence (DNA): TGTGCTAGTGGCCCCACGGGACTGGGGCCAAGTGGCAATCAGCCCCAGCATTTT. Translating gives CASGPTGLGPSGNQPQHF.

The chain has TRBV29-1 and TRBJ2-1; 8 nucleotides match TRBD2. With 4 bases clipped from V and 6 bases from J, the junction kept 14 bases outside the gene matches. Germline V lookup: CDR1 SQVTM, CDR2 ANQGSEA. The length of the CDR3 is 16 residues. The CDR3 DNA reads TGCAGCGTTGGGAGCTCCGGGACTAGTAGTTTCAATGAGCAGTTCTTC. Translation: CSVGSSGTSSFNEQFF.

The chain uses TRBV5-1 and TRBJ1-2; the match to TRBD1 covers 8 bases. Germline V gene lookup returns CDR1 SGHRS and CDR2 YFSETQ. V was clipped by 4 bases and J by 6 bases; unmatched bases: 17. This CDR3 has 17 amino acids. The CDR3 region is CASSRIRYQGAEDGYTF. CDR3 coding DNA: TGCGCCAGCAGCCGTATCCGCTACCAGGGGGCAGAGGATGGCTACACCTTC. The full variable domain, rest sourced from reference TRBV5-1 and TRBJ1-2, is KAGVTQTPRYLIKTRGQQVTLSCSPISGHRSVSWYQQTPGQGLQFLFEYFSETQRNKGNFPGRFSGRQFSNSRSEMNVSTLELGDSALYLCASSRIRYQGAEDGYTFGSGTRLTVV.

This chain connects TRBV21-1 to TRBJ1-5. TRBV21-1 is described as a pseudogene. The CDR3 sequence is 11 residues long. Here the CDR3 reads CASSIPQPQHF. For the CDR3, the DNA is TGTGCCAGCAGCATCCCCCAGCCCCAGCATTTT.

This chain links TRBV6-5 with TRBJ1-1, with 7 nucleotides matching TRBD1. Germline trimming cut 2 bases from V and 5 bases from J; bases unmatched to any gene: 8. Germline CDR1 MNHEY, CDR2 SVGAGI. The CDR3 runs to 15 residues. CDR3 coding DNA: TGTGCCAGCAGTTACCATAACAGGGGCGGGACTGAAGCTTTCTTT. This translates into CASSYHNRGGTEAFF.

The chain uses TRBV29-1 and TRBJ2-3; 10 bases match TRBD1. Germline values: CDR1 SQVTM, CDR2 ANQGSEA. This CDR3 region has 13 residues. V lost 3 bases to trimming and J lost 4 bases; unmatched junction nucleotides: 1. The CDR3 DNA reads TGCAGCGTTGAGACAGGGGGCGCAGATACGCAGTATTTT. It encodes CSVETGGADTQYF.

This clone has a handful of counts. This chain uses TRBV7-9 with TRBJ1-2; tentative D call: TRBD1 (5 bases). CDR1 and CDR2 (germline): SEHNR, FQNEAQ (reference sequence). The CDR3 consists of 13 residues. V shed 4 bases and J shed 8 bases, with 14 bases lying between them. The CDR3 region has the DNA TGTGCCAGCAGCTCACAGGCCCTGTGGGGCTACACCTTC. Protein product: CASSSQALWGYTF.

This rearrangement joins TRBV29-1 to TRBJ1-2, with 8 bases identical to TRBD1. Trimming took 3 bases from V and 8 from J; bases not matched to a gene: 8. The CDR3 is made up of 13 amino acids. Germline V gene lookup returns CDR1 SQVTM and CDR2 ANQGSEA. The CDR3 sequence: CSVDGSGGSGYTF. CDR3 nucleotide sequence: TGCAGCGTTGATGGGTCAGGGGGCTCAGGCTACACCTTC.

This rearrangement joins TRBV7-6 to TRBJ2-7; D is unresolved. CDR3 size: 13 residues. Germline loops: CDR1 SGHVS, CDR2 FNYEAQ. V gave up 5 bases and J gave up 4 bases, with 12 bases separating them. The CDR3 loop is CASSPQEMYEQYF. CDR3 coding DNA: TGTGCCAGCAGCCCCCAGGAGATGTACGAGCAGTACTTC.

V and J are TRBV12-5 and TRBJ2-1, with no clear D. The CDR3 has 11 amino acids. Germline lookup yields CDR1 LGHNT and CDR2 FRNRAP. With 2 bases removed from V and 8 bases from J, the gap between germline ends came to 4 bases. The CDR3 DNA is TGTGCTAGTGGTTTGAGCCATGAGCAGTTCTTC. Its translation is CASGLSHEQFF.

V is TRBV5-1 and J is TRBJ2-5; 11 bases are shared with TRBD2. Germline trimming cut 4 bases from V and 3 bases from J; bases unmatched to any gene: 8. This CDR3 is 16 amino acids long. In germline, CDR1 is SGHRS, CDR2 YFSETQ. In DNA form, the CDR3 reads TGCGCCAGCAGCATCGGGACTAGCGGCGGGGAAGAGACCCAGTACTTC. It yields the protein CASSIGTSGGEETQYF.

The rearrangement links TRBV19 to TRBJ1-2, with D possibly matching TRBD1 (5 bases). Germline V gives CDR1 LNHDA, CDR2 SQIVND (reference sequence). Trimming took 3 bases from V and 4 from J, leaving 12 bases between them. The CDR3 covers 14 residues. The CDR3 region is CASSIRVPPYGYTF. DNA for the CDR3: TGTGCCAGTAGTATCAGGGTCCCACCCTATGGCTACACCTTC.

V is TRBV7-2 and J is TRBJ2-3; D call uncertain. The germline V and J ends were trimmed by 4 bases and 5 bases, with 19 bases remaining between them. Germline assignment: CDR1 SGHTA and CDR2 FQGNSA. The CDR3 runs 16 residues. The CDR3 DNA reads as TGTGCCAGCAGCTCACTGGCTGTACTGTGGGTAGATACGCAGTATTTT. Encoded protein: CASSSLAVLWVDTQYF.

V gene TRBV11-3 combines with J gene TRBJ2-1; D possibly uses TRBD1 or TRBD2 (5 bases each). Germline V gene data show CDR1 as SGHNT and CDR2 as YENEEA. This CDR3 has 15 residues. Trimming took 5 bases from V and 1 from J, leaving 12 bases between them. The CDR3 protein is CASSLGPPSYNEQFF. The DNA for the CDR3 is TGTGCCAGCAGCCTGGGACCTCCTTCCTACAATGAGCAGTTCTTC.

This sequence joins TRBV7-3 and TRBJ2-3; 9 bases align to TRBD2. J gave up 4 bases and V 4 bases, and 6 bases lay outside the gene matches. Per the germline V gene, CDR1 is SGHTA and CDR2 is FQGTGA. The CDR3 spans 15 residues. The chain's CDR3 is CASSSAGGPADTQYF. As DNA, the CDR3 is TGTGCCAGCAGCTCGGCGGGGGGGCCGGCAGATACGCAGTATTTT.

The genes are TRBV7-9 and TRBJ2-7, with D tentatively TRBD1 or TRBD2 (8 bases each). Germline CDR1 reads SEHNR; CDR2 reads FQNEAQ (reference sequence). This CDR3 region has 18 residues. V lost 1 base and J 4 bases, leaving 23 bases between the germline ends. CDR3 bases: TGTGCCAGCAGCTTAGGATTAGCGGGATCTACAGGGGGATACGAGCAGTACGTC. Translated: CASSLGLAGSTGGYEQYV.

The rearrangement uses TRBV19 and TRBJ1-5, with 8 nucleotides matching TRBD1. The germline V gene encodes CDR1 LNHDA and CDR2 SQIVND (reference sequence). Trimming removed 2 bases from V and 2 bases from J; junction bases left unmatched: 5. This CDR3 is built from 16 residues. The CDR3 here is CASSIFRGLGNQPQHF. Written as DNA, the CDR3 is TGTGCCAGTAGTATATTCAGGGGGCTGGGCAATCAGCCCCAGCATTTT.

This sequence joins TRBV29-1 and TRBJ2-4; D is unresolved. The CDR3 loop spans 14 amino acids. V lost 0 bases and J lost 5, with 11 bases in between. Germline assignment: CDR1 SQVTM and CDR2 ANQGSEA. CDR3 protein: CSVEDSELENIQYF. In DNA form, the CDR3 reads TGCAGCGTTGAAGATTCTGAATTGGAAAACATTCAGTACTTC.

The chain uses TRBV5-4 and TRBJ1-4; possibly TRBD1 for D (5 bases). Germline loops: CDR1 SGHNT, CDR2 YYREEE (reference sequence). The CDR3 sequence is 17 residues long. V gave up 1 base and J gave up 3 bases, with 16 bases separating them. In DNA form, the CDR3 reads TGTGCCAGCAGCTTGAGGGTGGGACTGGGAGCTAATGAAAAACTGTTTTTT. Protein product: CASSLRVGLGANEKLFF.

The chain employs TRBV21-1 and TRBJ2-7; the table gives TRBD1 as D, unverified against the DNA. TRBV21-1 is noted as a pseudogene. This CDR3 is built from 16 residues. CDR3: CASTDTPGQGVYEQYV. The CDR3 nucleotides are TGTGCCAGCACCGACACCCCCGGACAGGGGGTGTACGAGCAGTACGTC.

The rearrangement joins TRBV10-3 to TRBJ2-7; 7 bases line up with TRBD2. V was pared by 9 bases and J by 5 bases, with 13 bases of the junction left unmatched. The CDR3 sequence is 14 residues long. The germline V gene encodes CDR1 ENHRY and CDR2 SYGVKD. Here the CDR3 reads CAIAGGRTGHEQYF. The CDR3 nucleotides read TGTGCCATTGCAGGCGGGAGAACGGGACACGAGCAGTACTTC.

In its sample, this clone was seen a few times. The chain combines TRBV7-9 with TRBJ2-7; D is ambiguous. The CDR3 is made up of 13 amino acids. Trimming pared 0 bases from V and 1 base from J, leaving 4 bases between. From germline, CDR1 is SEHNR and CDR2 FQNEAQ (reference sequence). CDR3 loop: CASSLAGSYEQYV. DNA of the CDR3: TGTGCCAGCAGCTTAGCCGGATCCTACGAGCAGTACGTC.

The chain is built from TRBV13 and TRBJ2-7; D gene unclear. CDR1 PRHDT and CDR2 FYEKMQ come from the germline V gene (reference sequence). The CDR3 covers 13 residues. Trimming pared 5 bases from V and 3 bases from J, leaving 11 bases between. CDR3 bases: TGTGCCAGCAGCGGGTTGTCCAACTACGAGCAGTACTTC. Residues: CASSGLSNYEQYF.

This clone was detected once. This chain links TRBV4-1 with TRBJ2-1; D possibly uses TRBD1 or TRBD2 (5 bases each). Trimming took 4 bases from V and 2 from J, leaving 15 bases between them. Germline CDR1 MGHRA, CDR2 YSYEKL. The CDR3 covers 16 residues. In DNA form, the CDR3 reads TGCGCCAGCAGCCGAGCGCTGGGGGACGCCTACAATGAGCAGTTCTTC. Translation gives CASSRALGDAYNEQFF.

The chain links TRBV9 to TRBJ1-2; no clear D gene. Germline V gives CDR1 SGDLS, CDR2 YYNGEE. The CDR3 length is 11 residues. Deletions cut 6 bases from V and 6 bases from J, with 9 bases between. This chain's CDR3 is CASTSSDGYTF. DNA of the CDR3: TGTGCCAGCACTTCTTCCGATGGCTACACCTTC.

The rearrangement links TRBV5-1 to TRBJ1-2, with TRBD1 matching 11 bases. This CDR3 has 17 residues. Unmatched junction bases numbered 8, after V lost 1 base and J lost 3 bases. CDR1 is SGHRS and CDR2 is YFSETQ in the germline V gene. The CDR3 DNA is TGCGCCAGCAGCTTGTTGGGGACAGGGGGAAGGGACTATGGCTACACCTTC. This translates into CASSLLGTGGRDYGYTF.